Listed below are T cell receptor beta chains from one sample, sequenced in a study of blood T cell repertoires in COVID-19. Profiling relied on immunoSEQ multiplex PCR, and the TCRdb table lists in-frame clones only, not all of them. Seen here are under 350,000 clones, roughly 89% observed once, and the top ten hold roughly 4.8%. Sequencing used peripheral blood. Source of these receptors: a man in his forties or fifties with acute or convalescent COVID-19. Each CDR3 is given with its conserved first and last residue. A D gene is named only where the DNA matches it firmly. Clone size, where shown, is once, few, many, or a class for clones that have expanded.

j_call v_call d_call clone_size cdr3_nt cdr3_aa
TRBJ2-7 TRBV13 - - TGTGCCAGCAGCCCAAACCAGGGATATCAGTACTTC CASSPNQGYQYF
TRBJ1-1 TRBV27 - few TGTGCCAGCAGTCCGAGGTTGGACACTGAAGCTTTCTTT CASSPRLDTEAFF
TRBJ1-4 TRBV4-2 - - TGTGCCAGCAGCCCCTACGGAGCAACTAATGAAAAACTGTTTTTT CASSPYGATNEKLFF
TRBJ1-2 TRBV4-1 - few TGCGCCAGCAGCCAAGATCTGGTTAACGGCTATGGCTACACCTTC CASSQDLVNGYGYTF
TRBJ1-3 TRBV11-2 - few TGTGCCAGCAGCCCTACAGGGTCTGCAAACACCATATATTTT CASSPTGSANTIYF
TRBJ2-1 TRBV11-3 TRBD1 - TGTGCCAGCAGCTACGGGACAGGGGGCGAAAATGAGCAGTTCTTC CASSYGTGGENEQFF
TRBJ1-1 TRBV6-5 - - TGTGCCAGCAGTTACCAACAGGACACTGAAGCTTTCTTT CASSYQQDTEAFF
TRBJ1-1 TRBV7-3 TRBD1 - TGTGCCAGCAGCTCACAGGGGGCGAACACTGAAGCTTTCTTT CASSSQGANTEAFF
TRBJ2-7 TRBV6-5 TRBD1 - TGTGCCAGCAGAGGACAGGGCTACGAGCAGTACTTC CASRGQGYEQYF
TRBJ2-7 TRBV30 TRBD1 - TGTGCCTGGAGTGGGGGACAGGGGTTCTCCTACGAGCAGTACTTC CAWSGGQGFSYEQYF
TRBJ1-1 TRBV5-1 - - TGCGCCAGCTCGTATGGAGGCACTGAAGCTTTCTTT CASSYGGTEAFF
TRBJ2-1 TRBV4-1 TRBD1 - TGCGCCAGCAGCCAACTCCAGAGGGCAGGGGGAAATAATGAGCAGTTCTTC CASSQLQRAGGNNEQFF
TRBJ2-1 TRBV5-1 - - TGCGCCAGCTCCCCGGACAGTTTGTCCTACAATGAGCAGTTCTTC CASSPDSLSYNEQFF
TRBJ2-7 TRBV12-5 TRBD1 - TGTGCTAGTGGTTTCCCCGGGACAGGGGGCCACGAGCAGTACTTC CASGFPGTGGHEQYF
TRBJ2-7 TRBV23-1 TRBD1 - TGCGCCAGCAGCCAACAGACAGGGACAAAATCCTACGAGCAGTACTTC CASSQQTGTKSYEQYF
TRBJ2-6 TRBV11-3 - - TGTGCCAGCAGCGCGGGGGCGCGTGGGGCCAACGTCCTGACTTTC CASSAGARGANVLTF
TRBJ2-2 TRBV5-1 TRBD2 - TGCGCCAGCAGCTGGGAGACTAGCGGAAACGGGGAGCTGTTTTTT CASSWETSGNGELFF
TRBJ2-5 TRBV9 - - TGTGCCAGCAGCTTAGAGCGCGGAGAGACCCAGTACTTC CASSLERGETQYF
TRBJ2-7 TRBV2 - - TGTGCTACAGCCCAGGGGGGCTACGAGCAGTACTTC CATAQGGYEQYF
TRBJ1-5 TRBV19 TRBD1 - TGTGCCAGTAGTTCGATCCCACAGGGGAGCAATCAGCCCCAGCATTTT CASSSIPQGSNQPQHF
TRBJ1-1 TRBV11-2 - - TGTGCCAGCAGCATAAAAACAGGGAGTCAGACTGAAGCTTTCTTT CASSIKTGSQTEAFF
TRBJ2-3 TRBV7-2 - - TGTGCCAGCAGCTTAGCCGGACAGCGCACAGATACGCAGTATTTT CASSLAGQRTDTQYF
TRBJ2-7 TRBV2 - - TGTGCCAGCAGTATCGGTCCACTCGGGGGTGCAGATTACGAGCAGTACTTC CASSIGPLGGADYEQYF
TRBJ2-1 TRBV29-1 TRBD1 - TGCAGCGTGATGACAGGGTACAATGAGCAGTTCTTC CSVMTGYNEQFF
TRBJ2-7 TRBV7-9 - few TGTGCCAGCAGCCTCCAGGGAGAGCAGTACTTC CASSLQGEQYF
TRBJ2-1 TRBV7-6 TRBD1 - TGTGCCAGCAGCTTGGGGACAGGGCCCGGGGATGAGCAGTTCTTC CASSLGTGPGDEQFF
TRBJ1-1 TRBV6-1 - - TGTGCCAGCAGTGAAATGGGGGGCACTGAAGCTTTCTTT CASSEMGGTEAFF
TRBJ2-5 TRBV7-6 TRBD1 - TGTGCCAGCAGCTCGCCTCAACAGGGGGAAGAGACCCAGTACTTC CASSSPQQGEETQYF
TRBJ1-2 TRBV7-8 - - TGTGCCAGCAGCTCCCTCAATACGAGAGGCTACACCTTC CASSSLNTRGYTF
TRBJ1-2 TRBV4-1 - few TGCGCCAGCAGCCAAGATCTGGGGCAATTCTATGGCTACACCTTC CASSQDLGQFYGYTF
TRBJ1-1 TRBV7-8 TRBD1 - TGTGCCAGCAGCTTGGCAGGGGGCAGGGAAGCTTTCTTT CASSLAGGREAFF
TRBJ2-1 TRBV19 TRBD2 - TGTGCCAGTAGGAAACTAGCGGGCTCCTACAATGAGCAGTTCTTC CASRKLAGSYNEQFF
TRBJ2-2 TRBV7-8 - few TGTGCCAGCAGCCCAACAGCCGGGGAGCTGTTTTTT CASSPTAGELFF
TRBJ2-7 TRBV5-1 TRBD1 - TGCGCCAGCAGCTTGGGTGGGACAGGCGACTACGAGCAGTACTTC CASSLGGTGDYEQYF
TRBJ2-1 TRBV5-1 TRBD1 - TGCGCCAGCAGCCTACAGGGGATAAATGAGCAGTTCTTC CASSLQGINEQFF
TRBJ1-5 TRBV27 - - TGTGCCAGCAGTCCCTTCCCCGACAGCTCCTATAGCAATCAGCCCCAGCATTTT CASSPFPDSSYSNQPQHF
TRBJ1-1 TRBV27 TRBD1 few TGTGCCAGCAGTTTTCGGGGACAGGGGAACACTGAAGCTTTCTTT CASSFRGQGNTEAFF
TRBJ2-7 TRBV5-6 - few TGTGCCAGCAGCTTGCAGGAAACAGATTTGCAGTACTTC CASSLQETDLQYF
TRBJ1-2 TRBV6-5 - once TGTGCCAGCAGATCCCTCCGGGGTAACTATGGCTACACCTTC CASRSLRGNYGYTF
TRBJ1-4 TRBV5-1 TRBD1 - TGCGCCAGCAGCTCACAGGGGAGCGCAACTAATGAAAAACTGTTTTTT CASSSQGSATNEKLFF
TRBJ2-2 TRBV25-1 - - TGTGCCAGCTTCGGACAGTTCACCGGGGAGCTGTTTTTT CASFGQFTGELFF
TRBJ2-3 TRBV6-6 TRBD2 - TGTGCCAGCAGTTACATAGCGGGGGAAGGGGTGGATACGCAGTATTTT CASSYIAGEGVDTQYF
TRBJ1-2 TRBV6-5 - - TGTGCCAGCAGTCCCACGAGGGAGGGCTACACCTTC CASSPTREGYTF
TRBJ2-3 TRBV5-6 TRBD2 - TGTGCCAGCAGATCTGGACTAGCGGGGGCCCCAGATACGCAGTATTTT CASRSGLAGAPDTQYF
TRBJ1-2 TRBV6-5 TRBD1 - TGTGCCAGCAGTCCCGGACAGGGAGGGTTCGGCTACACCTTC CASSPGQGGFGYTF
TRBJ1-4 TRBV9 - - TGTGCCAGCAGCGTAGGGGGCGTTGGTGAAAAACTGTTTTTT CASSVGGVGEKLFF
TRBJ2-3 TRBV3-1/TRBV3-2 - - TGTGCCAGCAGCCAAGATACGGGGTTCACAGATACGCAGTATTTT CASSQDTGFTDTQYF
TRBJ2-2 TRBV27 - - TGTGCCAGCACAACCCCGTGGCTAGGGGGTTTGGGCGGGGAGCTGTTTTTT CASTTPWLGGLGGELFF
TRBJ2-1 TRBV11-2 TRBD2 few TGTGCCAGCAGCTTACGACTAGCGGGGTCGTGGGTTGAGCAGTTCTTC CASSLRLAGSWVEQFF
TRBJ2-7 TRBV19 - - TGTGCCAGTAGATCAGGGGGGGAGCAGTACTTC CASRSGGEQYF
TRBJ2-7 TRBV2 TRBD1 - TGTGCCAGCAGTCCGGGACAGGGGATAAACGAGCAGTACTTC CASSPGQGINEQYF
TRBJ1-1 TRBV29-1 TRBD1 once TGCAGCGGTACGACAGGGAGGTACGAAGCTTTCTTT CSGTTGRYEAFF
TRBJ2-1 TRBV2 - - TGTGCCAGCAGCGCCGAGGGGGGGTCCATCTACGGCAATGAGCAGTTCTTC CASSAEGGSIYGNEQFF
TRBJ1-3 TRBV18 TRBD1 - TGTGCCAGCTCACTGGGACAGATTTTCTCTGGAAACACCATATATTTT CASSLGQIFSGNTIYF
TRBJ1-2 TRBV6-1 - once TGTGCCAGCAGTGAATCCCAGGGCATAACGGGCTACACCTTC CASSESQGITGYTF
TRBJ2-6 TRBV5-1 - - TGCGCCAGCAGCTTGGGACAGGCGGGCTCTGGGGCCAACGTCCTGACTTTC CASSLGQAGSGANVLTF
TRBJ1-3 TRBV19 - - TGTGCCTCTGGGGGGGCTGGAAACACCATATATTTT CASGGAGNTIYF